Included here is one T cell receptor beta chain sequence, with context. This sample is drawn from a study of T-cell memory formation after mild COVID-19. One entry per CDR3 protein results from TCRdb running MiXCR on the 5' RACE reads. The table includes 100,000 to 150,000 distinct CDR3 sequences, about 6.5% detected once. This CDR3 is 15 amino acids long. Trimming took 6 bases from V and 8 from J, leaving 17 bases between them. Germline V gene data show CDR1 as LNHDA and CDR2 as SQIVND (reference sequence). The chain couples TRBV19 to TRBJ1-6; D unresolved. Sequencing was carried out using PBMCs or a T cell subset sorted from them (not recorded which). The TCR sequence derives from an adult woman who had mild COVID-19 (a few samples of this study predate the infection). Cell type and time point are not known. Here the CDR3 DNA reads TGTGCCAGTAGCCCCCGGACGTCGAGGGATTCACCCCTCCACTTT. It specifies CASSPRTSRDSPLHF.